The clone carrying this T cell receptor beta chain has only a few counts. MiXCR, applied by TCRdb to the 5' RACE reads, yields one record per CDR3 protein. This sample has about 20,000 distinct CDR3 sequences, with around 4.8% found just once. The data were taken from a study of early T cells in non-severe SARS-CoV-2 infection. The V gene lost 1 base and the J gene lost 8 bases, with 9 bases spanning the gap. The CDR3 extends over 12 amino acids. Germline-derived CDR1 and CDR2 are SGHRS and YFSETQ. This TCR came from an adult who was a healthcare worker with PCR-confirmed SARS-CoV-2 infection or an uninfected control (not recorded which). The sequencing sample was made of whole blood. V and J are TRBV5-1 and TRBJ1-2; D is unresolved. The CDR3 bases are TGCGCCAGCAGCTTGACTCTTGACGGCTACACCTTC. Amino acid sequence: CASSLTLDGYTF.